These 4 T cell receptor beta chains were all obtained from the same sample, sequenced in a study of T cell repertoires in cytomegalovirus infection. MiXCR, run by TCRdb on the reads, gives a single entry per CDR3 protein. The sample has around 770,000 distinct CDR3 sequences, roughly 29% seen once. Their antigen targets remain unknown. Sequencing used cultured CD8+ T cells from PBMCs, obtained from culture after CMV antigen stimulation. Receptor source: a human donor in good health (CMV status not recorded). Some clones in this sample may be carry-over from other donors' samples.

This clonotype was picked up a small number of times. The chain carries TRBV7-6 and TRBJ2-5, with 9 bases lining up with TRBD2. The CDR3 loop spans 16 amino acids. Germline CDR1 and CDR2: SGHVS and FNYEAQ. Trimming took 5 bases from V and 2 from J; bases not matched to a gene: 9. The CDR3 loop reads CASSVSSGVLQETQYF. The CDR3 DNA reads TGTGCCAGCAGCGTCTCTAGCGGGGTATTACAAGAGACCCAGTACTTC.

This rearrangement joins TRBV6-2 or TRBV6-3 to TRBJ2-1, with D uncertain. Deletions cut 5 bases from V and 6 bases from J, with 17 bases between. The CDR3 is 15 residues long. Germline V gene sequence: CDR1 MNHEY, CDR2 SVGEGT. CDR3 loop: CASSRLWARSNEQFF. The CDR3 DNA follows: TGTGCCAGCAGTCGCCTTTGGGCTAGAAGCAATGAGCAGTTCTTC.

This clonotype was detected many times. The gene calls are TRBV12-3 or TRBV12-4 and TRBJ1-2; maybe TRBD1 (6 bases). CDR3 length: 16 residues. V lost 5 bases, J lost 2 bases, and 18 bases lay in between. The CDR3 protein is CASSPGTYYMNYGYTF. The CDR3 DNA sequence: TGTGCCAGCAGTCCCGGGACATACTATATGAACTATGGCTACACCTTC.

The V gene is TRBV19, the J gene TRBJ2-2, with 8 positions matching TRBD2. Germline V gives CDR1 LNHDA, CDR2 SQIVND (reference sequence). The CDR3 has 15 amino acids. J gave up 0 bases and V 4 bases, and 1 base lay outside the gene matches. Written as DNA, the CDR3 is TGTGCCAGTAGTACGGGACTAGCGAACACCGGGGAGCTGTTTTTT. Encoded protein: CASSTGLANTGELFF.